One and the same sample provided the 21 T cell receptor beta chains below, sequenced in a study of early T cells in non-severe SARS-CoV-2 infection. One entry per CDR3 protein, called by TCRdb with MiXCR from the 5' RACE reads. The sample shows over 50,000 distinct CDR3 sequences, less than 14% of them seen only once. Source material: whole blood. These receptors were taken from an adult who was a healthcare worker with PCR-confirmed SARS-CoV-2 infection or an uninfected control (not recorded which).

This clonotype was observed many times. The chain joins TRBV4-2 to TRBJ2-5, with TRBD2 matching 13 bases. Trimming removed 1 base from V and 5 bases from J; junction bases left unmatched: 4. Per germline, CDR1 LGHNA and CDR2 YNFKEQ. This CDR3 contains 16 residues. CDR3 sequence reads: CASSQGLAGGFETQYF. The DNA of the CDR3 is TGTGCCAGCAGCCAAGGACTAGCGGGGGGATTTGAGACCCAGTACTTC.

The J gene is TRBJ2-1, the V gene TRBV5-1; D possibly corresponds to TRBD1 (6 bases). This CDR3 has 15 residues. V dropped 0 bases and J dropped 5 bases, with 12 bases sitting between them. Germline V gene lookup returns CDR1 SGHRS and CDR2 YFSETQ. This chain's CDR3 is CASSLGLQGHNEQFF. In DNA form, the CDR3 reads TGCGCCAGCAGCTTGGGGTTACAGGGCCACAATGAGCAGTTCTTC.

In this sample, this clonotype turned up many times. This chain links TRBV29-1 with TRBJ1-5; D gene unclear. V lost 6 bases and J lost 4, with 13 bases in between. Germline V lookup: CDR1 SQVTM, CDR2 ANQGSEA. CDR3 size: 13 residues. CDR3 coding DNA: TGCAGCGTGGCAGATGGCGGGAATCAGCCCCAGCATTTT. Residues: CSVADGGNQPQHF.

The rearrangement links TRBV11-2 to TRBJ2-1, with 10 bases matching TRBD2. Germline V gives CDR1 SGHAT, CDR2 FQNNGV. CDR3 length: 19 amino acids. V shed 3 bases and J 6 bases; nucleotides not matched to a gene: 17. The CDR3 DNA is TGTGCCAGCAGCTTCTTATTAAGCGGGGGGGCCCTCCCTTTCAATGAGCAGTTCTTC. This translates into CASSFLLSGGALPFNEQFF.

At least ten counts were recorded for this clonotype. The chain joins TRBV14 to TRBJ2-3; D unresolved. The V gene's germline CDR1 is SGHDN and CDR2 FVKESK. The CDR3 consists of 14 residues. V gave up 5 bases and J gave up 2 bases, with 11 bases separating them. CDR3 amino acids: CASSTRGITDTQYF. The CDR3 coding sequence is TGTGCCAGCAGCACACGCGGAATCACAGATACGCAGTATTTT.

This rearrangement joins TRBV12-3 or TRBV12-4 to TRBJ1-3; the D is unclear. V was pared by 8 bases and J by 0 bases, with 14 bases between. This CDR3 contains 15 residues. This CDR3 reads CASRGRLFSGNTIYF. The CDR3 coding sequence is TGTGCCAGCCGCGGGAGGCTTTTCTCTGGAAACACCATATATTTT.

The V gene is TRBV4-2, the J gene TRBJ2-7; D is unresolved. Germline-derived CDR1 and CDR2 are LGHNA and YNFKEQ. Trimming removed 4 bases from V and 1 base from J, with 8 bases in between. CDR3 length: 13 amino acids. CDR3 in amino acids: CASSREPSYEQYF. CDR3 sequence (DNA): TGTGCCAGCAGCCGCGAACCATCCTACGAGCAGTACTTC.

This clonotype was counted many times. The rearrangement links TRBV9 to TRBJ1-2; D not certain. The germline CDR1 and CDR2 sequences are SGDLS and YYNGEE. The CDR3 sequence is 15 residues long. V gave up 3 bases and J gave up 1 base, with 13 bases separating them. The CDR3 nucleotides read TGTGCCAGCAGCGCGATGCATCCCCTTAACTATGGCTACACCTTC. This sequence encodes CASSAMHPLNYGYTF. The full variable domain, completed using reference TRBV9 and TRBJ1-2, is DSGVTQTPKHLITATGQRVTLRCSPRSGDLSVYWYQQSLDQGLQFLIQYYNGEERAKGNILERFSAQQFPDLHSELNLSSLELGDSALYFCASSAMHPLNYGYTFGSGTRLTVV.

This clonotype was picked up many times. The J gene is TRBJ1-3, the V gene TRBV9; D not resolved. With 0 bases removed from V and 0 bases from J, the gap between germline ends came to 7 bases. This CDR3 contains 15 residues. Germline CDR1 and CDR2: SGDLS and YYNGEE. The CDR3 spells CASSVEESSGNTIYF. The CDR3 DNA is TGTGCCAGCAGCGTAGAGGAGAGCTCTGGAAACACCATATATTTT.

This clonotype was counted many times. CDR3 in DNA: TGTGCCAGCAAACCTAGCGGGGGGACCGGCGGGGAGCTGTTTTTT. This codes for CASKPSGGTGGELFF. The J gene is TRBJ2-2, the V gene TRBV6-5, with TRBD2 matching over 11 bases. V dropped 7 bases and J dropped 7; count of bases not matched to a gene: 8. The CDR3 spans 15 residues. Germline CDR1 reads MNHEY; CDR2 reads SVGAGI.

The rearrangement joins TRBV6-5 to TRBJ2-7, with TRBD1 matching over 8 bases. CDR1 is MNHEY, CDR2 SVGAGI, per germline. The CDR3 is 16 residues long. Trimming removed 5 bases from V and 4 bases from J; junction bases left unmatched: 13. CDR3 sequence reads: CASSHRSRTGRYEQYF. The CDR3 DNA reads TGTGCCAGCAGTCACCGCTCCCGGACAGGGAGGTACGAGCAGTACTTC.

The rearrangement links TRBV5-4 to TRBJ1-2, with D perhaps matching TRBD1 (6 bases). The V gene lost 3 bases and the J gene lost 2 bases, with 20 bases spanning the gap. Germline CDR1 is SGHNT and CDR2 is YYREEE (reference sequence). The CDR3 contains 17 residues. The CDR3 sequence: CASSSRDTQDGNYGYTF. The CDR3 nucleotides are TGTGCCAGCAGCTCCCGGGACACCCAGGATGGGAACTATGGCTACACCTTC.

The chain combines TRBV6-2 or TRBV6-3 with TRBJ2-1, with D maybe TRBD1 (6 bases). This CDR3 spans 14 amino acids. The V end lost 3 bases, the J end lost 4 bases, and 10 bases lay between the germline ends. Germline CDR1 MNHEY, CDR2 SVGEGT. Here the CDR3 reads CASSYGQIYNEQFF. Here the CDR3 DNA reads TGTGCCAGCAGTTATGGACAGATATACAATGAGCAGTTCTTC.

At least ten counts were recorded for this clonotype. The chain links TRBV20-1 to TRBJ1-5; D perhaps matches TRBD1 (6 bases). V was trimmed by 6 bases and J by 3 bases, leaving 15 bases between them. The CDR3 totals 14 residues. Germline CDR1 and CDR2: DFQATT and SNEGSKA (reference sequence). CDR3 sequence reads: CSAAHGQPNQPQHF. CDR3 coding DNA: TGCAGTGCCGCCCACGGACAGCCCAATCAGCCCCAGCATTTT.

This clonotype was observed a few times. DNA for the CDR3: TGTGCCAGCAGTTGGACTAGCGCAGATACGCAGTATTTT. Translation: CASSWTSADTQYF. The rearrangement links TRBV11-2 to TRBJ2-3; TRBD2 matches 9 bases. Germline CDR1 and CDR2: SGHAT and FQNNGV. The CDR3 is made up of 13 amino acids. With 6 bases clipped from V and 4 bases from J, the junction kept 2 bases outside the gene matches.

Ten or more counts support this clonotype. The V gene is TRBV3-1, the J gene TRBJ2-1; 9 bases line up with TRBD2. The V gene end was trimmed by 1 base and the J gene end by 3 bases; junction bases not matched to a gene: 4. The CDR3 covers 16 residues. The germline V gene has CDR1 LGHDT and CDR2 YNNKEL (reference sequence). CDR3 amino acids: CASSQVLAGFYNEQFF. The CDR3 nucleotides read TGTGCCAGCAGCCAAGTCCTAGCGGGGTTCTACAATGAGCAGTTCTTC.

This clonotype was counted a few times. The rearrangement uses TRBV20-1 and TRBJ2-2; no clear D. CDR1 is DFQATT and CDR2 is SNEGSKA in the germline V gene (reference sequence). Trimming removed 3 bases at V and 0 bases at J, with 26 bases between. This CDR3 has 20 residues. CDR3 in DNA: TGCAGTGCTAGGGGGTACTTCCGGGCCGCGCCAAATCCGAACACCGGGGAGCTGTTTTTT. Translated, it gives CSARGYFRAAPNPNTGELFF.

This rearrangement joins TRBV6-2 or TRBV6-3 to TRBJ2-7, with D perhaps TRBD1 (6 bases). The CDR3 contains 15 residues. The germline V gene encodes CDR1 MNHEY and CDR2 SVGEGT. Trimming stripped 4 bases from V and 2 bases from J, with 15 bases between. In nucleotides, the CDR3 is TGTGCCAGCAGTTTCCTTCGGACAGTCGCCTACGAGCAGTACTTC. Translation gives CASSFLRTVAYEQYF.

This sequence joins TRBV4-1 and TRBJ2-3; perhaps TRBD2 as D (7 bases). Germline CDR1 and CDR2: MGHRA and YSYEKL. V gave up 4 bases and J gave up 4 bases, with 15 bases separating them. The CDR3 spans 15 residues. The CDR3 protein is CASSRTPGGPDTQYF. In DNA, the CDR3 is TGCGCCAGCAGCCGCACACCGGGGGGCCCAGATACGCAGTATTTT.

The chain combines TRBV7-9 with TRBJ1-1; 7 nucleotides align to TRBD1. Germline V gene data show CDR1 as SEHNR and CDR2 as FQNEAQ (reference sequence). The CDR3 has 16 amino acids. Trimming at V came to 0 bases and at J to 7 bases, leaving 11 bases not matched to a gene. The CDR3 spells CASSLAGGSGRSEAFF. CDR3 sequence (DNA): TGTGCCAGCAGCTTAGCAGGGGGCTCAGGAAGGAGTGAAGCTTTCTTT.

The chain carries TRBV4-2 and TRBJ2-2; D uncertain. The V end was cut by 1 base, the J end by 6 bases, with 6 bases between. Germline loops: CDR1 LGHNA, CDR2 YNFKEQ. The CDR3 has 13 residues. DNA of the CDR3: TGTGCCAGCAGCCAAGGGTCCTCCGGGGAGCTGTTTTTT. This codes for CASSQGSSGELFF.